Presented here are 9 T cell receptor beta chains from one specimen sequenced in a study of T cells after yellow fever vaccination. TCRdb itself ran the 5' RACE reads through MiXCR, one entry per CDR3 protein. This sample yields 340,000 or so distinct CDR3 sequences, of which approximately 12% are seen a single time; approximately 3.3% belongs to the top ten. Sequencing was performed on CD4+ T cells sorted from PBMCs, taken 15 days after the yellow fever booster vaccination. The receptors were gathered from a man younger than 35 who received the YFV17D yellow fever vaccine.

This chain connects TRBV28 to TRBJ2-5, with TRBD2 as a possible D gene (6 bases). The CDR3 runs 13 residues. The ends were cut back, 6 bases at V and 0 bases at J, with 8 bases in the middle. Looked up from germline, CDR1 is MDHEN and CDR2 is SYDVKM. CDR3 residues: CASREGYQETQYF. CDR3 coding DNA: TGTGCCAGCAGGGAGGGATACCAAGAGACCCAGTACTTC.

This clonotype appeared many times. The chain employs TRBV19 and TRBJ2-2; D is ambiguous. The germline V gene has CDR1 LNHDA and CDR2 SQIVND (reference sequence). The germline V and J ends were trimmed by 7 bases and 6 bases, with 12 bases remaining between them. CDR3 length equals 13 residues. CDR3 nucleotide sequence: TGTGCCAGTACGGTCATCGGGTCCGGGGAGCTGTTTTTT. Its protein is CASTVIGSGELFF.

In DNA, the CDR3 is TGTGCCAGCAGCCCCGAAGTAGCGGGGGGGGCAGATACGCAGTATTTT. Protein sequence: CASSPEVAGGADTQYF. J is TRBJ2-3 and V is TRBV12-3 or TRBV12-4; TRBD2 agrees at 11 bases. The CDR3 contains 16 residues. V trimming: 6 bases; J trimming: 4 bases; junction bases outside the gene matches: 9.

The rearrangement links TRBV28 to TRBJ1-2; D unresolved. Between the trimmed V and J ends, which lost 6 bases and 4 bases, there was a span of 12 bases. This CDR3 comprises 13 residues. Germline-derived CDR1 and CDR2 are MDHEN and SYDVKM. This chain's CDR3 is CASRISASYGYTF. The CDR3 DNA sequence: TGTGCCAGCAGAATTTCAGCGAGCTATGGCTACACCTTC.

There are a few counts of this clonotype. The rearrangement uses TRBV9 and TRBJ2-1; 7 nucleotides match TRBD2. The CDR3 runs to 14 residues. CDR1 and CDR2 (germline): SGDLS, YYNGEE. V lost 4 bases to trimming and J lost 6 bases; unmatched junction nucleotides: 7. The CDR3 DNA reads TGTGCCAGCAGCTGGGGGGGGACTTTCAATGAGCAGTTCTTC. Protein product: CASSWGGTFNEQFF. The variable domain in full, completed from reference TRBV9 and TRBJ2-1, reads DSGVTQTPKHLITATGQRVTLRCSPRSGDLSVYWYQQSLDQGLQFLIQYYNGEERAKGNILERFSAQQFPDLHSELNLSSLELGDSALYFCASSWGGTFNEQFFGPGTRLTVL.

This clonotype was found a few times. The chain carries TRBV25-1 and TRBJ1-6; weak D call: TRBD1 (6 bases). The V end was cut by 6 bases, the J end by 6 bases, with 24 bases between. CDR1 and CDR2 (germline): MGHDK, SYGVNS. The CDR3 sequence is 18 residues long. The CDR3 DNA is TGTGCCAGCAGCATTGAGGGGGGCCTTGGGTTTGCTAATTCACCCCTCCACTTT. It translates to CASSIEGGLGFANSPLHF.

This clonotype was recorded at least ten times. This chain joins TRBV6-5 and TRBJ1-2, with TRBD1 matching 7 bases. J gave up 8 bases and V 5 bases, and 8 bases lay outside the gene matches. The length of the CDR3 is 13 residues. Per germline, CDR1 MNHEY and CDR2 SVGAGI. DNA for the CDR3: TGTGCCAGCAGTAATGACAGGGTGCAGGGCTACACCTTC. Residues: CASSNDRVQGYTF.

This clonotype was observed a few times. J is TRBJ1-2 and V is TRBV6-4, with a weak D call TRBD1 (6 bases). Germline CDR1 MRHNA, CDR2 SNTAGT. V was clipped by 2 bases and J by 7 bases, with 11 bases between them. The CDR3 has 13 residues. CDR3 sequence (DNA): TGTGCCAGCAGTGACCCAGGGGCGGGTGGCTACACCTTC. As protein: CASSDPGAGGYTF.

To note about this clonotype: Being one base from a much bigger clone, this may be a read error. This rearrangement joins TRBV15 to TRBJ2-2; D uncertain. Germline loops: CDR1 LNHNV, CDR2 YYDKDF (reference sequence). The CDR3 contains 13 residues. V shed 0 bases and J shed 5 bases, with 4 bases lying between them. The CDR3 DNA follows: TGTGCCACCAGCAGAGATCTTACCGGGGAGCTGTTTTTT. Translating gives CATSRDLTGELFF.